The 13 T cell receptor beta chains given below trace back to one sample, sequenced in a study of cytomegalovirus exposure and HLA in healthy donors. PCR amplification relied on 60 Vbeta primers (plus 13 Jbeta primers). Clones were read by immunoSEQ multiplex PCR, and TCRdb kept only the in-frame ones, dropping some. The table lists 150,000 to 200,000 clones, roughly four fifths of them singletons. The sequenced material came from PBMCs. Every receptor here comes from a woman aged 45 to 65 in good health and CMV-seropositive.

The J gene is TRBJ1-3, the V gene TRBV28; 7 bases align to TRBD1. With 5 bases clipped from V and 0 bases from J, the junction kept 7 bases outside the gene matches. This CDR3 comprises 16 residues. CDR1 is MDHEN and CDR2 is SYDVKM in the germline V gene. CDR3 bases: TGTGCCAGCAGTGGCGGGACAGCCTACTCTGGAAACACCATATATTTT. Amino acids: CASSGGTAYSGNTIYF.

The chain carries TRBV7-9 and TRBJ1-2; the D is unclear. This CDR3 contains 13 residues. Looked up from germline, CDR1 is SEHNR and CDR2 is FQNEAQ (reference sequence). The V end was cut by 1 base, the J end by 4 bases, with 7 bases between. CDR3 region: CASSLGGVYGYTF. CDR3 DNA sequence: TGTGCCAGCAGCTTAGGCGGGGTCTATGGCTACACCTTC.

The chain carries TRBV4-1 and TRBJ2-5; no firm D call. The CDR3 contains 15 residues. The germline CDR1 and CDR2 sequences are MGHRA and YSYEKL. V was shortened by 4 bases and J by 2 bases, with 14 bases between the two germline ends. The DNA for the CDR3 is TGCGCCAGCAGCCGACGCCTGCTAGTACAAGAGACCCAGTACTTC. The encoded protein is CASSRRLLVQETQYF.

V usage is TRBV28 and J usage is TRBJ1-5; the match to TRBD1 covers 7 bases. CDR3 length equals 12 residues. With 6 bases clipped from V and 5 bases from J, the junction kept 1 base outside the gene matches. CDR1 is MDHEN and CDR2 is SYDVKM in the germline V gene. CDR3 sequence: CASRGTDQPQHF. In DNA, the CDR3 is TGTGCCAGCAGAGGGACAGATCAGCCCCAGCATTTT. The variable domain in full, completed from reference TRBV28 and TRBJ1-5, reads DVKVTQSSRYLVKRTGEKVFLECVQDMDHENMFWYRQDPGLGLRLIYFSYDVKMKEKGDIPEGYSVSREKKERFSLILESASTNQTSMYLCASRGTDQPQHFGDGTRLSIL.

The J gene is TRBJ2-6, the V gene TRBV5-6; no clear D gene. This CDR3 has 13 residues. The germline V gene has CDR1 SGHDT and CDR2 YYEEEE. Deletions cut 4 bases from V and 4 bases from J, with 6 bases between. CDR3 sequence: CASSLSGANVLTF. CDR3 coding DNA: TGTGCCAGCAGCCTGTCGGGGGCCAACGTCCTGACTTTC.

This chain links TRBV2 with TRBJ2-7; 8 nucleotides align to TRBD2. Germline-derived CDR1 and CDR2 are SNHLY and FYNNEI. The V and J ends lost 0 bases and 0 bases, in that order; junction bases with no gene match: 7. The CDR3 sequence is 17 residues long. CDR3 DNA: TGTGCCAGCAGTGAAGCGAGTAGCGGGATAAGCTCCTACGAGCAGTACTTC. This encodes CASSEASSGISSYEQYF.

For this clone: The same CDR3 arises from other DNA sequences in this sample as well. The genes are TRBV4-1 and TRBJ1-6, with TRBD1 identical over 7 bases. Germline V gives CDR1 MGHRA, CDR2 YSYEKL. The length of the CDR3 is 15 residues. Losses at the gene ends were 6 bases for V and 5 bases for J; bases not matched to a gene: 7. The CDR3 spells CASSLRDRDNSPLHF. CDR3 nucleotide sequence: TGCGCCAGCAGTCTAAGGGACAGAGATAATTCACCCCTCCACTTT.

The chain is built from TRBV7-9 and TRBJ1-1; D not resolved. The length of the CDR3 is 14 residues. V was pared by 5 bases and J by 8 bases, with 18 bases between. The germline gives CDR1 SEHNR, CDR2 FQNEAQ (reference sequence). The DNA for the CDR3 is TGTGCCAGCAGCCCTCCTCCGGCGGGGAGGGAAGCTTTCTTT. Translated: CASSPPPAGREAFF.

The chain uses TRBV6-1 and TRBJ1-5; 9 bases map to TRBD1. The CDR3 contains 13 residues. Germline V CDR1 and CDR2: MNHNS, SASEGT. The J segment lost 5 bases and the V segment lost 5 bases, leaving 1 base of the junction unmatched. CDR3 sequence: CASSWDRDQPQHF. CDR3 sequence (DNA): TGTGCCAGCAGTTGGGACAGGGATCAGCCCCAGCATTTT.

The CDR3 DNA sequence: TGTGCCAGCAGTGACCGGGCGGGGGGAGCCAAAAACATTCAGTACTTC. Translation: CASSDRAGGAKNIQYF. The rearrangement links TRBV6-4 to TRBJ2-4; 8 nucleotides line up with TRBD2. The CDR3 sequence is 16 residues long. Looked up from germline, CDR1 is MRHNA and CDR2 is SNTAGT. V shed 2 bases, J shed 0 bases, and the junction held 3 bases outside the gene matches.

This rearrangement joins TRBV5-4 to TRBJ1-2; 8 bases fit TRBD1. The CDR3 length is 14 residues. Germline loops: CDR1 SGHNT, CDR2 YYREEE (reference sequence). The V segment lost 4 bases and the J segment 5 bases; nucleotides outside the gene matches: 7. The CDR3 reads CASSLPDREYGYTF. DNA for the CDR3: TGTGCCAGCAGCCTCCCGGACAGGGAATATGGCTACACCTTC.

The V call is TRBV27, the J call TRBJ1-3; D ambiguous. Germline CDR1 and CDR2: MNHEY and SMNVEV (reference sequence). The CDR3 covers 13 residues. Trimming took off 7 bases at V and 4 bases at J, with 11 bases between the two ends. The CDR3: CASMRKSGNTIYF. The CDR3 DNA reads TGTGCCAGCATGAGAAAGTCAGGAAACACCATATATTTT.

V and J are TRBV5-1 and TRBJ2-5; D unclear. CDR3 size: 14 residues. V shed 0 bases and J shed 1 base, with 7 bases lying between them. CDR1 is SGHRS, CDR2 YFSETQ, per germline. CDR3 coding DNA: TGCGCCAGCAGCTTGGGAGCAGGCCAAGAGACCCAGTACTTC. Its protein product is CASSLGAGQETQYF.